This is a list of T cell receptor beta chains from one sample in a study of cytomegalovirus exposure and HLA in healthy donors. Sequencing used immunoSEQ multiplex PCR; TCRdb keeps in-frame clones, though not all of them. Of 25,000 to 30,000 clones listed, approximately 62% are singletons. The sequenced material came from PBMCs. These receptors all come from a male donor in good health and CMV-seropositive. Each CDR3 is given with its conserved first and last residue. The D gene is left open where the match is weak. Clone size appears in some rows only: once, few, many, or a class for an expanded clone.

v_call: TRBV28; clone_size: NA; d_call: NA; j_call: TRBJ2-4; cdr3_nt: TGTGCCAGCATCGGTTCCAAAAACATTCAGTACTTC; cdr3_aa: CASIGSKNIQYF
v_call: TRBV7-9; clone_size: NA; d_call: NA; j_call: TRBJ2-5; cdr3_nt: TGTGCCAGCAGCTTTGGGATAAGGGGCCCGGAGACCCAGTACTTC; cdr3_aa: CASSFGIRGPETQYF
v_call: TRBV7-8; clone_size: NA; d_call: NA; j_call: TRBJ1-5; cdr3_nt: TGTGCCAGCAGCACCACTTACAATCAGCCCCAGCATTTT; cdr3_aa: CASSTTYNQPQHF
v_call: TRBV29-1; clone_size: once; d_call: NA; j_call: TRBJ1-2; cdr3_nt: TGCAGCGTTGACCACGCAGGGCCGAGAAACTATGGCTACACCTTC; cdr3_aa: CSVDHAGPRNYGYTF
v_call: TRBV2; clone_size: NA; d_call: TRBD1; j_call: TRBJ1-1; cdr3_nt: TGTGCCAGCAGTCCGGACAGGCTGCGGGGTACTGAAGCTTTCTTT; cdr3_aa: CASSPDRLRGTEAFF
v_call: TRBV27; clone_size: NA; d_call: TRBD1; j_call: TRBJ1-6; cdr3_nt: TGTGCCAGCAGTCAGGGACAGGGGAGTTCACCCCTCCACTTT; cdr3_aa: CASSQGQGSSPLHF
v_call: TRBV5-1; clone_size: NA; d_call: NA; j_call: TRBJ2-2; cdr3_nt: TGCGCCAGCAGTTTGGACTTCCACACCGGGGAGCTGTTTTTT; cdr3_aa: CASSLDFHTGELFF
v_call: TRBV25-1; clone_size: NA; d_call: NA; j_call: TRBJ1-1; cdr3_nt: TGTGCCAGCAAGAGGCCCGGGGGGAAGGGCGAAGCTTTCTTT; cdr3_aa: CASKRPGGKGEAFF
v_call: TRBV9; clone_size: NA; d_call: TRBD1; j_call: TRBJ1-2; cdr3_nt: TGTGCCAGCAGCCCCCATGACAGGGTATTCACCTTC; cdr3_aa: CASSPHDRVFTF
v_call: TRBV28; clone_size: NA; d_call: NA; j_call: TRBJ1-2; cdr3_nt: TGTGCCAGCAGCCCTGACAGTAACTATGGCTACACCTTC; cdr3_aa: CASSPDSNYGYTF